This T cell receptor beta chain was sequenced for a study of vaccination and CD4 T cells after COVID-19. Study in general: The convalescent population consisted of six males and four females, two of whom were of Hispanic ethnicity. Once diagnosed, patients had post-COVID samples drawn a median approximately 100 days later (range 35 to 161). Timing of post-vaccine sample collection was a median 72 days after dose two, with a range of 14 to 241. Cellular stimulation was performed using overlapping spike peptides derived from SARS-CoV-2, HCoV-NL63, HCoV-OC43 and HCoV-229E.

Researchers used the Oncomine TCR Beta short-read assay to sequence DNA from cultured CD4+ T cells. MiXCR was run by TCRdb on the PCR reads, yielding one entry per CDR3 protein. The top ten clones hold roughly a sixth of a sample with about 16,000 distinct CDR3 sequences, about half of them seen once. Regarding this clonotype: Its antigen is currently unknown.

V dropped 5 bases and J dropped 7 bases, with 11 bases sitting between them. The CDR3 is made up of 12 amino acids. In germline, CDR1 is MNHNS, CDR2 SASEGT. The sample's time point: late sampling 161 to 241 days after vaccination in three convalescent patients. Noted treatment: approximately 9-day PBMC culture with coronavirus spike peptide pools or control peptides (ViraFEST assay). The material sequenced was CD4+ T cells from blood, cultured in vitro, taken about 7 months after SARS-CoV-2 vaccination. The chain is built from TRBV6-1 and TRBJ2-5; D might be TRBD1 (6 bases). This clonotype was obtained from a human donor who had recovered from COVID-19. The CDR3 spells CASSMTGLTQYF. For the CDR3, the DNA is TGTGCCAGCAGTATGACAGGACTGACCCAGTACTTC.